This TCR beta chain was retrieved from a study of blood T cell repertoires in COVID-19. In the study overall: T cells, B-cell-depleted T cells, or PBMCs supplied cDNA or gDNA.

Sequenced by immunoSEQ multiplex PCR; TCRdb stores in-frame clones only, minus some. Among about 120,000 clones listed, 85% to 90% were seen once. This sequence was found in a woman between 70 and 85 years old with acute or convalescent COVID-19. The sequenced sample was peripheral blood.

In nucleotides, the CDR3 is TGTGCCAGCAAATTGTCATCCCCTCAGCCCCAGCATTTT. Its protein product is CASKLSSPQPQHF. The chain combines TRBV28 with TRBJ1-5, with D hard to call. CDR1 is MDHEN and CDR2 is SYDVKM in the germline V gene. There are 13 residues in the CDR3. Between the trimmed V and J ends, which lost 7 bases and 6 bases, there was a span of 13 bases.